In this sample, the clone carrying this T cell receptor (beta chain) turned up a few times. The repertoire was sequenced with immunoSEQ multiplex PCR; TCRdb's copy has only in-frame clones and lacks some. The top ten hold more than 4% of the sample, which has around 450,000 clones, around nine tenths seen once. The CDR3 spans 13 residues. Trimming took 7 bases from V and 1 from J; bases not matched to a gene: 3. CDR1 and CDR2 (germline): MNHEY, SMNVEV (reference sequence). These data originate in a study of blood T cell repertoires in COVID-19. Study summary: T cells, B-cell-depleted T cells, or PBMCs supplied cDNA or gDNA.

This sequence was found in a woman in her 30s with acute or convalescent COVID-19. The sequencing input was peripheral blood. The chain recombines TRBV27 with TRBJ1-1, with 7 nucleotides matching TRBD1. The CDR3 loop reads CASTYRGNTEAFF. DNA of the CDR3: TGTGCCAGCACTTACAGGGGGAACACTGAAGCTTTCTTT.